A single sample gave rise to the 2 T cell receptor beta chains below, sequenced in a study of somatic mutations in cytotoxic T cells in rheumatoid arthritis. Measured with immunoSEQ multiplex PCR; TCRdb has only the in-frame clones, and not every one. The sample holds some 38,000 clones; approximately 80% are singletons and the top ten take 3.2%. The source material was CD8+ T cells sorted from blood. The source of these receptors is a man in his forties in good health.

This clone was picked up a small number of times. V gene TRBV19 combines with J gene TRBJ2-1, with D tentatively TRBD1 or TRBD2 (5 bases each). Germline V gene sequence: CDR1 LNHDA, CDR2 SQIVND (reference sequence). With 4 bases removed from V and 16 bases from J, the gap between germline ends came to 14 bases. The CDR3 is 11 amino acids. CDR3 region: CASSNGASHFF. As DNA, the CDR3 is TGTGCCAGTAGTAACGGGGCCTCCCATTTCTTC.

Here the CDR3 DNA reads TGTGCCAGCTCTCAGGGCGGGGCTAATTCACCCCTCCACTTT. Protein product: CASSQGGANSPLHF. V is TRBV27 and J is TRBJ1-6; a weak D match, TRBD1 (5 bases). The germline gives CDR1 MNHEY, CDR2 SMNVEV (reference sequence). Deletions cut 8 bases from V and 6 bases from J, with 14 bases between. This CDR3 region has 14 residues.